This T cell receptor beta chain emerged from a study of shared clonotypes between healthy human individuals. With 6 bases removed from V and 0 bases from J, the gap between germline ends came to 12 bases. CDR1 and CDR2 (germline): MDHEN, SYDVKM. This CDR3 has 15 amino acids. TCRdb keeps only in-frame clones here, not all; method: immunoSEQ multiplex PCR. This table holds about 680,000 clones, 90% to 95% found once. As defined, naive CD8 cells were CD45RO-negative and positively selected for CCR7, with terminally differentiated effector memory CD45RA+ cells excluded. The sequence derives from a man under 40 in good health. Sequencing was carried out using naive CD8+ T cells sorted from blood. The rearrangement joins TRBV28 to TRBJ2-1; D is unresolved. In DNA form, the CDR3 reads TGTGCCAGCAGCGTAAGACTTAGCTCCTACAATGAGCAGTTCTTC. Protein: CASSVRLSSYNEQFF.